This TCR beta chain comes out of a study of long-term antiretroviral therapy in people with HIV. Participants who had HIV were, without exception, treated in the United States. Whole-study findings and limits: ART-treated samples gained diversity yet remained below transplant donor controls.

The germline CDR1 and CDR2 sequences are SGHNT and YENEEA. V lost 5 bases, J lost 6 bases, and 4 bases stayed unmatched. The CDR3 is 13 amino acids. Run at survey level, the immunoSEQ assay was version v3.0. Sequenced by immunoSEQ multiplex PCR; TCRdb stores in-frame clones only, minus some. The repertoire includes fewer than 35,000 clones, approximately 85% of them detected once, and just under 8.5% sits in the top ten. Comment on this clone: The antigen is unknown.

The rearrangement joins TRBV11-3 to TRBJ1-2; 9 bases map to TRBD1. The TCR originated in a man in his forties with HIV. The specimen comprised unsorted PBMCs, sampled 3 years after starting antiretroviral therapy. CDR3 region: CASSKGTGNGYTF. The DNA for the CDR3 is TGTGCCAGCAGCAAGGGGACAGGGAATGGCTACACCTTC.